One and the same sample provided the 16 T cell receptor beta chains below, sequenced in a study of metastatic and nonmetastatic thyroid tumors. Patients underwent thyroid surgery, and none had received any treatment before it. Through MiXCR, TCRdb re-clonotyped the PCR reads. The sample holds under 20,000 clones; roughly 29% are singletons and the top ten take less than 25%. Sequenced input: tumor tissue. The receptors originated from a male donor with papillary thyroid cancer or a benign thyroid nodule (not recorded which). Some clones in this sample may be carry-over from other donors' samples.

This clone showed up many times. This chain joins TRBV2 and TRBJ1-4; D is perhaps TRBD1 (5 bases). The length of the CDR3 is 15 residues. Trimming pared 3 bases from V and 5 bases from J, leaving 13 bases between. CDR1 is SNHLY, CDR2 FYNNEI, per germline. CDR3 sequence reads: CASSDLDSLNEKLFF. Written as DNA, the CDR3 is TGTGCCAGCAGTGATTTAGACAGCCTAAATGAAAAACTGTTTTTT.

By sample fraction, this clone is medium-sized (0.01 to 0.1%). The V and J genes are TRBV5-1 and TRBJ1-2, with 9 bases lining up with TRBD1. This CDR3 contains 15 residues. CDR1 and CDR2 (germline): SGHRS, YFSETQ. V lost 7 bases and J lost 4; bases outside the gene matches: 11. The CDR3: CASQPDRTGAYGYTF. For the CDR3, the DNA is TGCGCCAGCCAACCCGATAGGACAGGGGCCTATGGCTACACCTTC.

V usage is TRBV11-2 and J usage is TRBJ1-5, with 10 bases lining up with TRBD1. The CDR3 is made up of 17 amino acids. The ends lost 0 bases at V and 4 bases at J; junction bases unmatched: 6. Germline lookup yields CDR1 SGHAT and CDR2 FQNNGV. The CDR3, as DNA: TGTGCCAGCAGCTTAGATCCCGGGACAGGGGCAAATCAGCCCCAGCATTTT. Amino acids: CASSLDPGTGANQPQHF.

Details on this clone: This clone may be a read error of a much larger clone one base away. The chain joins TRBV5-5 to TRBJ1-1; unclear D gene. The CDR3 is made up of 14 amino acids. Looked up from germline, CDR1 is SGHKS and CDR2 is YYEKEE (reference sequence). The CDR3 nucleotides are TGTTCCAGCAGCTTGGTGGGTCGAAGTTCTGAAGCTTTCTTT. Its translation is CSSSLVGRSSEAFF.

This clone was found many times. This chain uses TRBV4-1 with TRBJ2-7; 8 bases are shared with TRBD1. Germline V gives CDR1 MGHRA, CDR2 YSYEKL. Trimming took 1 base from V and 0 from J; bases not matched to a gene: 5. The CDR3 spans 16 residues. The CDR3 sequence is CASSQGTGFSSYEQYF. The DNA for the CDR3 is TGCGCCAGCAGCCAAGGGACAGGGTTTTCCTCCTACGAGCAGTACTTC.

This chain links TRBV20-1 with TRBJ2-7; D is possibly TRBD2 (6 bases). Deletions cut 7 bases from V and 6 bases from J, with 16 bases between. This CDR3 is 12 amino acids long. Per germline, CDR1 DFQATT and CDR2 SNEGSKA (reference sequence). As DNA, the CDR3 is TGCAGTGTTGGGACTGGGGCGCCCGAGCAGTACTTC. This translates into CSVGTGAPEQYF.

This clone was seen repeatedly, ten times or more. The chain combines TRBV6-1 with TRBJ2-3, with 7 bases that match TRBD1. CDR3 length: 14 amino acids. Losses at the gene ends were 5 bases for V and 5 bases for J; bases not matched to a gene: 7. Germline CDR1 reads MNHNS; CDR2 reads SASEGT. The CDR3 is CASSLGGAKDTQYF. CDR3 coding DNA: TGTGCCAGCAGTCTAGGGGGCGCGAAAGATACGCAGTATTTT.

This clone was seen repeatedly, ten times or more. The chain carries TRBV20-1 and TRBJ2-5; 9 positions agree with TRBD2. Looked up from germline, CDR1 is DFQATT and CDR2 is SNEGSKA (reference sequence). The junction had 7 bases not matched to a gene; V was cut back by 3 bases and J by 2 bases. This CDR3 spans 15 amino acids. The CDR3 loop reads CSASYSGGMQETQYF. The DNA of the CDR3 is TGCAGTGCTAGTTATAGCGGGGGTATGCAAGAGACCCAGTACTTC.

This clone was recorded a few times. V is TRBV27 and J is TRBJ2-1, with D possibly TRBD2 on 6 matching bases. The CDR3 totals 13 residues. Germline-derived CDR1 and CDR2 are MNHEY and SMNVEV (reference sequence). Trimming left V 4 bases short and J 9 bases short, with 13 bases between. Here the CDR3 DNA reads TGTGCCAGCAGTTGGGTGGGACTTGGTGAGCAGTTCTTC. It codes for CASSWVGLGEQFF.

Judged by abundance, this clone is medium-sized. Distinct nucleotide sequences in the sample also encode this CDR3. J is TRBJ2-7 and V is TRBV12-3 or TRBV12-4; D may be TRBD1 (6 bases). The CDR3 runs 13 residues. Trimming stripped 4 bases from V and 3 bases from J, with 10 bases between. This chain's CDR3 is CASSSDRFYEQYF. The CDR3 DNA reads as TGTGCCAGCAGTTCCGACAGGTTCTACGAGCAGTACTTC.

This clone is medium-sized. DNA of the CDR3: TGCAGTGCTAAGTGGTGGCGGGATTACAATGAGCAGTTCTTC. Protein product: CSAKWWRDYNEQFF. The chain is built from TRBV20-1 and TRBJ2-1; TRBD2 might be the D (6 bases). Germline V CDR1 and CDR2: DFQATT, SNEGSKA (reference sequence). V was trimmed by 4 bases and J by 4 bases, leaving 14 bases between them. CDR3 length: 14 amino acids.

This clone has more than one count but fewer than ten. The V call is TRBV6-4, the J call TRBJ2-3; D tentatively fits TRBD1 or TRBD2 (5 bases each). Germline CDR1 is MRHNA and CDR2 is SNTAGT. The CDR3 has 15 amino acids. V was shortened by 4 bases and J by 4 bases, with 15 bases between the two germline ends. CDR3 loop: CASSAWDGDADTQYF. The CDR3 DNA reads TGTGCCAGCAGTGCCTGGGACGGAGACGCAGATACGCAGTATTTT.

This clone showed up just a few times. The chain couples TRBV27 to TRBJ2-7; D unresolved. The CDR3 is 17 residues long. The V gene's germline CDR1 is MNHEY and CDR2 SMNVEV (reference sequence). The V gene lost 0 bases and the J gene lost 7 bases, with 22 bases spanning the gap. CDR3 protein: CASSLSETPWDLKEQYF. For the CDR3, the DNA is TGTGCCAGCAGTTTATCGGAGACACCTTGGGATTTGAAGGAGCAGTACTTC.

The V gene is TRBV2, the J gene TRBJ1-1; D is ambiguous. This CDR3 has 13 residues. Trimming shortened V by 2 bases and J by 1 base, and 5 bases separated the two germline ends. Germline lookup yields CDR1 SNHLY and CDR2 FYNNEI. This CDR3 reads CASSELENTEAFF. The CDR3 nucleotides are TGTGCCAGCAGTGAACTGGAGAACACTGAAGCTTTCTTT.

V gene TRBV11-3 combines with J gene TRBJ1-1, with D tentatively TRBD1 (5 bases). Trimming pared 5 bases from V and 0 bases from J, leaving 10 bases between. CDR3 size: 14 residues. Looked up from germline, CDR1 is SGHNT and CDR2 is YENEEA. The CDR3 nucleotides are TGTGCCAGCAGCGGGGCACGCCTGAACACTGAAGCTTTCTTT. Translated: CASSGARLNTEAFF.

By share of the sample, this clone is medium-sized. V gene TRBV5-1 combines with J gene TRBJ1-1; D gene uncertain. The CDR3 runs 11 residues. From germline, CDR1 is SGHRS and CDR2 YFSETQ. V lost 6 bases and J lost 1, with 4 bases in between. This CDR3 is CASMGNTEAFF. In nucleotides, the CDR3 is TGCGCCAGCATGGGGAACACTGAAGCTTTCTTT. The entire variable domain, with the rest obtained from reference TRBV5-1 and TRBJ1-1, is as follows: KAGVTQTPRYLIKTRGQQVTLSCSPISGHRSVSWYQQTPGQGLQFLFEYFSETQRNKGNFPGRFSGRQFSNSRSEMNVSTLELGDSALYLCASMGNTEAFFGQGTRLTVV.